A single sample is the source of the 25 T cell receptor beta chains below, sequenced in a study of blood T cell repertoires in COVID-19. Libraries were prepared by immunoSEQ multiplex PCR; TCRdb keeps only in-frame clonotypes and omits some of them. The sample has roughly 150,000 clones, roughly 78% seen once. Sequencing was carried out using peripheral blood. The receptors stem from a human donor with acute or convalescent COVID-19. The donor label of this sample is uncertain.

This chain joins TRBV19 and TRBJ2-3, with a tentative D call TRBD1 (6 bases). Trimming left V 0 bases short and J 4 bases short, with 11 bases between. Per germline, CDR1 LNHDA and CDR2 SQIVND (reference sequence). This CDR3 spans 15 amino acids. This CDR3 reads CASSIDRGGADTQYF. Written as DNA, the CDR3 is TGTGCCAGTAGTATAGACAGGGGCGGTGCAGATACGCAGTATTTT.

The chain employs TRBV30 and TRBJ2-7; the match to TRBD1 covers 8 bases. In germline, CDR1 is GTSNPN, CDR2 SVGIG (reference sequence). The CDR3 sequence is 14 residues long. The V and J ends lost 5 bases and 8 bases, in that order; junction bases with no gene match: 14. CDR3 DNA sequence: TGTGCCTGGGGACCCGGGACAGGTCTTTTCAAGCAGTACTTC. This encodes CAWGPGTGLFKQYF.

The chain employs TRBV7-2 and TRBJ2-7; 7 bases line up with TRBD2. This CDR3 is 16 amino acids long. Looked up from germline, CDR1 is SGHTA and CDR2 is FQGNSA. Unmatched junction bases numbered 11, after V lost 4 bases and J lost 2 bases. CDR3 DNA sequence: TGTGCCAGCAGCTCCTTCGCCGGCGGGGGAACCTACGAGCAGTACTTC. This gives the protein CASSSFAGGGTYEQYF.

V and J are TRBV5-1 and TRBJ1-5; TRBD1 aligns across 7 bases. J gave up 5 bases and V 5 bases, and 4 bases lay outside the gene matches. CDR1 and CDR2 (germline): SGHRS, YFSETQ. This CDR3 contains 13 residues. The CDR3 bases are TGCGCCAGCAGGATCGGGACAGATCAGCCCCAGCATTTT. Its translation: CASRIGTDQPQHF. Filled out from reference TRBV5-1 and TRBJ1-5, the complete variable domain reads KAGVTQTPRYLIKTRGQQVTLSCSPISGHRSVSWYQQTPGQGLQFLFEYFSETQRNKGNFPGRFSGRQFSNSRSEMNVSTLELGDSALYLCASRIGTDQPQHFGDGTRLSIL.

The gene calls are TRBV25-1 and TRBJ2-7, with D tentatively TRBD2 (6 bases). This CDR3 region has 13 residues. V lost 4 bases, J lost 3 bases, and 10 bases lay in between. The germline gives CDR1 MGHDK, CDR2 SYGVNS. The CDR3 region has the DNA TGTGCCAGCAGTGTTCCCGGGAGCTACGAGCAGTACTTC. It specifies CASSVPGSYEQYF.

V usage is TRBV6-1 and J usage is TRBJ2-5, with 8 bases identical to TRBD2. With 1 base clipped from V and 4 bases from J, the junction kept 8 bases outside the gene matches. This CDR3 has 16 amino acids. Germline V CDR1 and CDR2: MNHNS, SASEGT. The CDR3 sequence is CASSEGLALLRETQYF. The CDR3 DNA follows: TGTGCCAGCAGTGAAGGACTAGCGTTGCTCCGAGAGACCCAGTACTTC.

This sequence joins TRBV6-1 and TRBJ1-4, with D perhaps TRBD1 (5 bases). Germline loops: CDR1 MNHNS, CDR2 SASEGT. The CDR3 runs to 14 residues. V was cut by 1 base and J by 17 bases, with 20 bases left in between. The CDR3 loop is CASSEGTPPSSQFF. CDR3 nucleotides: TGTGCCAGCAGTGAAGGGACACCACCAAGTAGCCAATTTTTT.

This CDR3 reads CASKPGHHQFYEQYF. CDR3 sequence (DNA): TGTGCCAGTAAGCCGGGACACCATCAATTCTACGAGCAGTACTTC. The chain employs TRBV19 and TRBJ2-7; D is perhaps TRBD1 (6 bases). Trimming shortened V by 7 bases and J by 3 bases, and 19 bases separated the two germline ends. The V gene's germline CDR1 is LNHDA and CDR2 SQIVND (reference sequence). The CDR3 has 15 amino acids.

This chain connects TRBV3-1 (or the pseudogene TRBV3-2) to TRBJ1-2; D is undetermined. Germline V gives CDR1 LGHDT, CDR2 YNNKEL (reference sequence). The CDR3 loop spans 14 amino acids. V lost 0 bases and J lost 8, with 13 bases in between. The CDR3 spells CASSQDLGRWGYTF. CDR3 bases: TGTGCCAGCAGCCAAGACTTAGGGAGGTGGGGCTACACCTTC.

The rearrangement links TRBV11-2 to TRBJ2-3; 9 positions match TRBD1. The CDR3 has 17 amino acids. V trimming: 3 bases; J trimming: 2 bases; junction bases outside the gene matches: 9. Germline V gives CDR1 SGHAT, CDR2 FQNNGV. This CDR3 reads CASSFLGGQGLTDTQYF. The CDR3 DNA reads TGTGCCAGCAGCTTCTTGGGCGGACAGGGGCTCACAGATACGCAGTATTTT. The variable domain in full, completed from reference TRBV11-2 and TRBJ2-3, reads EAGVAQSPRYKIIEKRQSVAFWCNPISGHATLYWYQQILGQGPKLLIQFQNNGVVDDSQLPKDRFSAERLKGVDSTLKIQPAKLEDSAVYLCASSFLGGQGLTDTQYFGPGTRLTVL.

This chain connects TRBV12-3 or TRBV12-4 to TRBJ1-1; possibly TRBD1 for D (5 bases). The CDR3 consists of 13 residues. V lost 4 bases and J lost 1, with 7 bases in between. The CDR3 is CASSSTGNTEAFF. In DNA form, the CDR3 reads TGTGCCAGCAGTTCCACAGGGAACACTGAAGCTTTCTTT.

The gene calls are TRBV10-1 and TRBJ1-3; D uncertain. This CDR3 comprises 12 residues. V lost 4 bases and J lost 2, with 3 bases in between. Germline V lookup: CDR1 WNHNN, CDR2 SYGVQD (reference sequence). CDR3 residues: CASSAAGNTIYF. CDR3 in DNA: TGCGCCAGCAGTGCGGCTGGAAACACCATATATTTT.

The chain is built from TRBV4-2 and TRBJ2-3, with a possible D match to TRBD1 (5 bases). Trimming took 0 bases from V and 6 from J, leaving 19 bases between them. The germline gives CDR1 LGHNA, CDR2 YNFKEQ. The CDR3 has 17 amino acids. CDR3 region: CASSQDTPGSGRDTQYF. The DNA for the CDR3 is TGTGCCAGCAGCCAAGATACCCCGGGTTCAGGGCGGGATACGCAGTATTTT.

V is TRBV5-1 and J is TRBJ2-5; D not resolved. The length of the CDR3 is 12 residues. CDR1 is SGHRS and CDR2 is YFSETQ in the germline V gene. The V end lost 4 bases, the J end lost 4 bases, and 8 bases lay between the germline ends. CDR3 DNA: TGCGCCAGCAGCCCAAGCATAGAGACCCAGTACTTC. It codes for CASSPSIETQYF.

The chain has TRBV15 and TRBJ2-3; 8 bases are a match to TRBD2. The germline gives CDR1 LNHNV, CDR2 YYDKDF (reference sequence). The CDR3 is made up of 15 amino acids. The V segment lost 0 bases and the J segment 2 bases; nucleotides outside the gene matches: 1. The CDR3 region has the DNA TGTGCCACCAGCAGAGAGACTAGCGCCACAGATACGCAGTATTTT. Its translation: CATSRETSATDTQYF.

V and J are TRBV3-1 (or the pseudogene TRBV3-2) and TRBJ2-3, with 7 nucleotides matching TRBD2. V gave up 3 bases and J gave up 5 bases; unmatched junction bases: 8. The length of the CDR3 is 15 residues. Per germline, CDR1 LGHDT and CDR2 YNNKEL (reference sequence). CDR3 loop: CASSHPGTTEDTQYF. The CDR3 DNA follows: TGTGCCAGCAGCCACCCGGGGACTACGGAAGATACGCAGTATTTT.

The chain combines TRBV10-3 with TRBJ2-7; 8 bases match TRBD1. There are 16 residues in the CDR3. Trimming at V came to 3 bases and at J to 5 bases, leaving 12 bases not matched to a gene. Looked up from germline, CDR1 is ENHRY and CDR2 is SYGVKD. The CDR3 reads CAISDPAGTGLHEQYF. CDR3 DNA sequence: TGTGCCATCAGTGACCCCGCCGGGACAGGTCTGCACGAGCAGTACTTC.

The chain joins TRBV2 to TRBJ2-7; TRBD1 matches at 9 bases. V was pared by 6 bases and J by 4 bases, with 7 bases of the junction left unmatched. The CDR3 has 14 amino acids. Germline CDR1 is SNHLY and CDR2 is FYNNEI. The CDR3 nucleotides are TGTGCCAGCAGACTCCGGGACAGGGCGTACGAGCAGTACTTC. It yields the protein CASRLRDRAYEQYF.

V is TRBV7-9 and J is TRBJ2-1; the D gene is possibly TRBD2 (6 bases). Germline V lookup: CDR1 SEHNR, CDR2 FQNEAQ (reference sequence). V was cut by 1 base and J by 6 bases, with 10 bases left in between. The CDR3 has 14 residues. CDR3 in DNA: TGTGCCAGCAGCTTAGTCTACGGGGGCAATGAGCAGTTCTTC. This translates into CASSLVYGGNEQFF.

The chain has TRBV29-1 and TRBJ1-5; perhaps TRBD1 as D (5 bases). Trimming removed 4 bases from V and 5 bases from J, with 12 bases in between. The CDR3 sequence is 13 residues long. Germline V gene data show CDR1 as SQVTM and CDR2 as ANQGSEA. The CDR3 reads CSVVWQGDQPQHF. The CDR3, as DNA: TGCAGCGTTGTGTGGCAGGGCGATCAGCCCCAGCATTTT. Full variable domain (remainder filled in from reference TRBV29-1 and TRBJ1-5): SAVISQKPSRDICQRGTSLTIQCQVDSQVTMMFWYRQQPGQSLTLIATANQGSEATYESGFVIDKFPISRPNLTFSTLTVSNMSPEDSSIYLCSVVWQGDQPQHFGDGTRLSIL.

This clone occurred a few times. V gene TRBV9 combines with J gene TRBJ1-2; tentatively, D is TRBD1 (6 bases). The length of the CDR3 is 13 residues. CDR1 is SGDLS, CDR2 YYNGEE, per germline. V lost 4 bases, J lost 11 bases, and 18 bases lay in between. For the CDR3, the DNA is TGTGCCAGCAGCCCCGGGGGGGCGAGTCGATACACCTTC. Translating it yields CASSPGGASRYTF. The full variable domain, rest sourced from reference TRBV9 and TRBJ1-2, is DSGVTQTPKHLITATGQRVTLRCSPRSGDLSVYWYQQSLDQGLQFLIQYYNGEERAKGNILERFSAQQFPDLHSELNLSSLELGDSALYFCASSPGGASRYTFGSGTRLTVV.

CDR3: CASSYPAGARETQYF. In nucleotides, the CDR3 is TGTGCCAGCAGTTACCCCGCAGGGGCCCGGGAGACCCAGTACTTC. The chain carries TRBV2 and TRBJ2-5; TRBD1 is a possible D gene (6 bases). The CDR3 has 15 residues. Germline CDR1 is SNHLY and CDR2 is FYNNEI. The V end was cut by 5 bases, the J end by 5 bases, with 18 bases between.

Here the CDR3 reads CASSTDRGAEAFF. The CDR3 DNA reads TGTGCCAGCAGCACGGACAGGGGCGCTGAAGCTTTCTTT. The chain recombines TRBV2 with TRBJ1-1, with 9 nucleotides matching TRBD1. The ends lost 6 bases at V and 6 bases at J; junction bases unmatched: 5. CDR1 is SNHLY and CDR2 is FYNNEI in the germline V gene. This CDR3 has 13 residues.

CDR3 amino acids: CASSEQGAPNEQFF. DNA for the CDR3: TGTGCCAGCAGTGAACAGGGGGCTCCCAATGAGCAGTTCTTC. The J gene is TRBJ2-1, the V gene TRBV2, with 8 bases aligning to TRBD1. The CDR3 has 14 residues. Germline CDR1 is SNHLY and CDR2 is FYNNEI. Germline trimming cut 2 bases from V and 6 bases from J; bases unmatched to any gene: 3.

The chain uses TRBV6-5 and TRBJ2-3; 7 bases fit TRBD2. CDR1 MNHEY and CDR2 SVGAGI come from the germline V gene. Unmatched junction bases numbered 4, after V lost 6 bases and J lost 4 bases. CDR3 size: 13 residues. In DNA form, the CDR3 reads TGTGCCAGCAGGCCGGGGGGTGCAGATACGCAGTATTTT. It is translated as CASRPGGADTQYF.